These 5 T cell receptor beta chains were all obtained from the same sample, sequenced in a study of Graves' ophthalmopathy and Graves' hyperthyroidism. Amplified material comprised TCR beta CDR3 regions derived from RNA transcripts. RT-PCR with HTBI primers came first, then second-round multiplex PCR. TCRdb called the multiplex PCR reads again in MiXCR, with one record for every CDR3 protein. The sample carries over a million distinct CDR3 sequences, 35% to 45% recorded once. The sequencing input was peripheral blood or thyroid tissue (not recorded which). The receptors stem from an adult man with Graves' hyperthyroidism.

The genes are TRBV29-1 and TRBJ2-2; D remains ambiguous. Per the germline V gene, CDR1 is SQVTM and CDR2 is ANQGSEA. This CDR3 region has 10 residues. V was cut by 6 bases and J by 6 bases, with 5 bases left in between. In DNA form, the CDR3 reads TGCAGCGTATCCCCCGGGGAGCTGTTTTTT. It is translated as CSVSPGELFF.

The chain uses TRBV20-1 and TRBJ1-6; D might be TRBD1 (5 bases). This CDR3 region has 15 residues. Trimming took 6 bases from V and 2 from J, leaving 14 bases between them. Germline V gene data show CDR1 as DFQATT and CDR2 as SNEGSKA (reference sequence). The CDR3 sequence is CSAPGGGTYNSPLHF. CDR3 bases: TGCAGTGCCCCGGGGGGGGGGACCTATAATTCACCCCTCCACTTT.

With regard to this clonotype: It is likely a read error, because the conserved phenylalanine at the end of the CDR3 is missing. The rearrangement links TRBV10-3 to TRBJ1-5; D is uncertain. The CDR3 runs to 15 residues. In germline, CDR1 is ENHRY, CDR2 SYGVKD. The V gene lost 2 bases and the J gene lost 9 bases, with 17 bases spanning the gap. Written as DNA, the CDR3 is TGTGCCATCAGTGAGATCCAGGCCCCTCACGGGCCCCAGCATTCT. Amino acid sequence: CAISEIQAPHGPQHS.

This clonotype has just a few counts. Written as DNA, the CDR3 is TGTGCCAGTGAAGAGGGACAGGGGGGAAACACTGAAGCTTTCTTT. Encoded protein: CASEEGQGGNTEAFF. This sequence joins TRBV10-3 and TRBJ1-1; 11 bases are a match to TRBD1. This CDR3 is built from 15 residues. Germline V gene data show CDR1 as ENHRY and CDR2 as SYGVKD. V shed 10 bases, J shed 2 bases, and the junction held 9 bases outside the gene matches.

This clonotype was counted only a few times. The genes are TRBV6-6 and TRBJ2-2; no reliable D call. Trimming shortened V by 4 bases and J by 5 bases, and 14 bases separated the two germline ends. This CDR3 spans 15 amino acids. Germline CDR1 MNHNY, CDR2 SVGAGI (reference sequence). The CDR3 is CASSSNPVRTGELFF. DNA of the CDR3: TGTGCCAGCAGTTCAAACCCCGTCCGAACCGGGGAGCTGTTTTTT.